Given below is one T cell receptor (beta chain) in context. As yet, its antigen is unknown. This PCR relied on a set of 60 Vbeta primers and 13 Jbeta primers. Profiling relied on immunoSEQ multiplex PCR, and the TCRdb table lists in-frame clones only, not all of them. The data contain under 150,000 clones, roughly 80% of them singletons. This record comes from a study of cytomegalovirus exposure and HLA in healthy donors. Whole-study results and caveats: Among the most significant clusters, several appeared linked to common viral pathogens in a later analysis. Prediction of most subjects' HLA-A and HLA-B alleles by TCR beta sequences was reportedly accurate. When presence/absence was analysed, sequencing depth was taken to be roughly uniform across donors.

The V and J ends lost 5 bases and 4 bases respectively, with 17 bases between them. CDR3 size: 16 residues. Germline assignment: CDR1 SGHNT and CDR2 YENEEA. Sequenced input: PBMCs. This clonotype was obtained from a boy aged 2 to 9 in good health and CMV-seronegative. The V and J genes are TRBV11-3 and TRBJ2-2; possibly TRBD2 for D (6 bases). CDR3 sequence: CASSVSGAELTGELFF. The DNA of the CDR3 is TGTGCCAGCAGCGTATCGGGAGCAGAACTCACCGGGGAGCTGTTTTTT.